The 3 T cell receptor beta chains below were found in one sample sequenced in a study of T cell responses to AZD1222 COVID-19 vaccine. Produced via immunoSEQ multiplex PCR; TCRdb's table is partial and in-frame only. The sample holds about 130,000 clones, approximately 92% seen once. The sample consisted of peripheral blood, taken 28 days after the second AZD1222 dose. The source of these receptors is an adult who received the AZD1222 COVID-19 vaccine.

The chain recombines TRBV12-5 with TRBJ2-7; D remains ambiguous. The CDR3 loop spans 16 amino acids. V dropped 1 base and J dropped 2 bases, with 15 bases sitting between them. Germline V gives CDR1 LGHNT, CDR2 FRNRAP. The CDR3 protein is CASGLAILGVPYEQYF. The DNA of the CDR3 is TGTGCTAGTGGTTTGGCAATCCTAGGCGTTCCCTACGAGCAGTACTTC.

The rearrangement links TRBV19 to TRBJ2-3; TRBD2 matches at 7 bases. Trimming cost V 5 bases and J 1 base; bases outside gene matches: 6. This CDR3 contains 15 residues. Germline V lookup: CDR1 LNHDA, CDR2 SQIVND (reference sequence). CDR3 coding DNA: TGTGCCAGTAGTCCCATGGGAGGGGGCACAGATACGCAGTATTTT. Protein: CASSPMGGGTDTQYF. The full variable domain, in which reference TRBV19 and TRBJ2-3 provide the parts outside the CDR3, is DGGITQSPKYLFRKEGQNVTLSCEQNLNHDAMYWYRQDPGQGLRLIYYSQIVNDFQKGDIAEGYSVSREKKESFPLTVTSAQKNPTAFYLCASSPMGGGTDTQYFGPGTRLTVL.

The CDR3 DNA is TGTGCCAGCAGCCAAGATCCGGGTATCGTTCAGCCCCAGCATTTT. Protein product: CASSQDPGIVQPQHF. The chain has TRBV3-1 (or the pseudogene TRBV3-2) and TRBJ1-5, with D hard to call. CDR3 length equals 15 residues. Trimming took 0 bases from V and 6 from J, leaving 12 bases between them. The V gene's germline CDR1 is LGHDT and CDR2 YNNKEL (reference sequence).